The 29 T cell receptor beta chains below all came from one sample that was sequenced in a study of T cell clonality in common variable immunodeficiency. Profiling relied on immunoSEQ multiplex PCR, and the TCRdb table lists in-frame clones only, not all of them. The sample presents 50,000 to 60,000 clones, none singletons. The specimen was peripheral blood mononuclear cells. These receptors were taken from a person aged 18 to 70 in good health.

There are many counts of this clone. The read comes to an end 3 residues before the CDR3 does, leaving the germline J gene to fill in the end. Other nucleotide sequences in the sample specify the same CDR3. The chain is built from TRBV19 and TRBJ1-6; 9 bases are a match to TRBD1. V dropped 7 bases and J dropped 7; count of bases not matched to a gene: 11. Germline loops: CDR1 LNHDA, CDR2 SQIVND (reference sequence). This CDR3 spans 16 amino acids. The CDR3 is CASTPPGQGQNSPLHF. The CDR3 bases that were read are TGTGCCAGTACACCTCCGGGACAGGGCCAAAATTCACCC.

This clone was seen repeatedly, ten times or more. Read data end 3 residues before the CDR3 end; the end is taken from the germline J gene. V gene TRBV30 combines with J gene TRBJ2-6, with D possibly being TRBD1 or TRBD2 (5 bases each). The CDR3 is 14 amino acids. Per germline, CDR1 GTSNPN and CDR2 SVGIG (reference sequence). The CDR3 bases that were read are TGTGGAGGGCAGGGTGATGCTGGGGCCAACGTC. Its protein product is CGGQGDAGANV. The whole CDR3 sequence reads CGGQGDAGANVLTF.

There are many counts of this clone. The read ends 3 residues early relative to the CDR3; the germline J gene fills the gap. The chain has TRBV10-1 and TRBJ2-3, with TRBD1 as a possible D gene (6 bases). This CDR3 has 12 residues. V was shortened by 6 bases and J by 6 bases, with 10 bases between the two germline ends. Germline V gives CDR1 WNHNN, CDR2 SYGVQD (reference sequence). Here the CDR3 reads CASSSQGDTQYF. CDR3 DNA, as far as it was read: TGCGCCAGCAGCTCCCAGGGGGATACG.

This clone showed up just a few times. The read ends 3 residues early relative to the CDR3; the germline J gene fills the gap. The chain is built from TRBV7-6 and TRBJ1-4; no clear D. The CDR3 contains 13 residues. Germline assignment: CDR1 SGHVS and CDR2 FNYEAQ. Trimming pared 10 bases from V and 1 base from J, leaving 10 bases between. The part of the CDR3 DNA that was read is TGTGCCACCGCAGTGCAAACTAATGAAAAA. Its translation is CATAVQTNEK. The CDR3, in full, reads CATAVQTNEKLFF.

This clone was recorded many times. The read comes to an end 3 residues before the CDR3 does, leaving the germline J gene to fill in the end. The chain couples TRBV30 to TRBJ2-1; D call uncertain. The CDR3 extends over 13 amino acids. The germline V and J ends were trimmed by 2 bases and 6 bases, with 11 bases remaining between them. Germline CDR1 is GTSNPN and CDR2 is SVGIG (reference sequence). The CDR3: CAWSLAGVNEQFF. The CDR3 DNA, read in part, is TGTGCCTGGAGTTTGGCTGGTGTCAATGAG.

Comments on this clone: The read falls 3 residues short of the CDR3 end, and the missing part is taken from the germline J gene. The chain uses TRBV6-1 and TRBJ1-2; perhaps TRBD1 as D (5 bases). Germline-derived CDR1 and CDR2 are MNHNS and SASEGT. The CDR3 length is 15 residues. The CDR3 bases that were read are TGTGCCAGCAGTGAACTAGCGGGGGGGGTAGATACC. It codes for CASSELAGGVDT. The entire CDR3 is CASSELAGGVDTYTF.

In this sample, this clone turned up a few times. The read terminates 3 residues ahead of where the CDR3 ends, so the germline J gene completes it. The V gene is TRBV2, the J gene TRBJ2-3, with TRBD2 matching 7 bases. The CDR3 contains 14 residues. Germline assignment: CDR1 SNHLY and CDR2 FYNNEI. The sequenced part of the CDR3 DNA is TGTGCCAGCAGAGGGCGGGAGATGGTGGAGACG. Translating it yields CASRGREMVET. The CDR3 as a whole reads CASRGREMVETQYF.

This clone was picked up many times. The CDR3: CASSPLAGRTGELFF. The sequenced CDR3 bases are TGTGCCAGCAGCCCGCTAGCGGGGCGGACCGGGGAG. This sequence joins TRBV6-4 and TRBJ2-2; 9 nucleotides line up with TRBD2. The read is 3 residues too short to cover the CDR3 end, so that end is filled in from the germline J gene. The CDR3 consists of 15 residues. V lost 6 bases to trimming and J lost 5 bases; unmatched junction nucleotides: 7. CDR1 is MRHNA, CDR2 SNTAGT, per germline.

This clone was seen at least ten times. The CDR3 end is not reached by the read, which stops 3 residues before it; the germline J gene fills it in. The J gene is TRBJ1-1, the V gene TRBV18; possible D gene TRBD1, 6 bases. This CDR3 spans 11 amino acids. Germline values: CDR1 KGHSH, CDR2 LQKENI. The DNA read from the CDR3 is TGTGCCAGCTCAGGGGGCGCACAA. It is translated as CASSGGAQ. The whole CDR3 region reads CASSGGAQAFF.

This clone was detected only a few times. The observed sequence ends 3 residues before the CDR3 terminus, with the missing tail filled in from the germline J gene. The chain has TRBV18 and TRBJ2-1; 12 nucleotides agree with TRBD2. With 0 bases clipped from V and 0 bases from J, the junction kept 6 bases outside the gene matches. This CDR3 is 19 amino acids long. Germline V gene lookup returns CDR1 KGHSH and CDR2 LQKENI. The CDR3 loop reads CASSPPGLAGLSSYNEQFF. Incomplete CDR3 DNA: TGTGCCAGCTCACCACCGGGACTAGCGGGCCTGAGCTCCTACAATGAG.

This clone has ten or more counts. The CDR3 DNA, read in part, is TGTGCCAGCAGTGAAGACGGAGGGGGTGGAAACACC. Encoded protein: CASSEDGGGGNT. The CDR3 as a whole reads CASSEDGGGGNTIYF. V gene TRBV6-1 combines with J gene TRBJ1-3; possible D gene TRBD1, 6 bases. The read ends 3 residues before the CDR3 terminus; that terminus is restored from the germline J gene. Germline loops: CDR1 MNHNS, CDR2 SASEGT. CDR3 length: 15 residues. The V end lost 1 base, the J end lost 3 bases, and 10 bases lay between the germline ends.

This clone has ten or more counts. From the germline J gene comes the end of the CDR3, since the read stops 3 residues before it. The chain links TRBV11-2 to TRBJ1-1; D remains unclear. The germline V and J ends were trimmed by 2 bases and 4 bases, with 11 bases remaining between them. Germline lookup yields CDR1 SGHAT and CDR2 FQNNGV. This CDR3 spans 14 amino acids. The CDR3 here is CASSLKGRSTEAFF. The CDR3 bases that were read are TGTGCCAGCAGCTTAAAGGGTCGGAGCACTGAA.

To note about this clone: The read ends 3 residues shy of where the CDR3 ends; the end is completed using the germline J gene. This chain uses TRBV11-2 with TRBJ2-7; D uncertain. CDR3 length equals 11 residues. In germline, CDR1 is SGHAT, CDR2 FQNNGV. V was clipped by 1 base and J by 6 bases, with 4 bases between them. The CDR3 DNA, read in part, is TGTGCCAGCAGCTTAGTGGCCGAG. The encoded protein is CASSLVAE. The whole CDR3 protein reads CASSLVAEQYF.

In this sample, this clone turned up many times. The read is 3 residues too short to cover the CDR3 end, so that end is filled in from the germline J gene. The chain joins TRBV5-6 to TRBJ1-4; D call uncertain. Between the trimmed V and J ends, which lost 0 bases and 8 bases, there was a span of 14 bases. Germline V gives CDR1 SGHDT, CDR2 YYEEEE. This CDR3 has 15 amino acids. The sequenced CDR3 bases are TGTGCCAGCAGCTTGGGATCAGTGCGGCGGGAAAAA. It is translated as CASSLGSVRREK. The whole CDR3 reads CASSLGSVRREKLFF.

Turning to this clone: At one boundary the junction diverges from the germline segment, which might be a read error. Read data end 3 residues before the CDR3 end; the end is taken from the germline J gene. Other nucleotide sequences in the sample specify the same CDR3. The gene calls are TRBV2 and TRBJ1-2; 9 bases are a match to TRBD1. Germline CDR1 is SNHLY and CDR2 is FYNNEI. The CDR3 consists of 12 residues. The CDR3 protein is CASSTGGYGYTF. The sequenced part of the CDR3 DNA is TGTGCCAGCAGCACAGGGGGCTATGGA.

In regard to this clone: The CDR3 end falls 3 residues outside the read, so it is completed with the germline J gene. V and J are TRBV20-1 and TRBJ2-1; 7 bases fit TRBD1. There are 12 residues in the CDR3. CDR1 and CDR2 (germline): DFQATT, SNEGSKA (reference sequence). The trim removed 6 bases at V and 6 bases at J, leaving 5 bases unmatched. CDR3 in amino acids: CSAQPGGNEQFF. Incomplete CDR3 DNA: TGCAGTGCGCAACCAGGGGGCAATGAG.

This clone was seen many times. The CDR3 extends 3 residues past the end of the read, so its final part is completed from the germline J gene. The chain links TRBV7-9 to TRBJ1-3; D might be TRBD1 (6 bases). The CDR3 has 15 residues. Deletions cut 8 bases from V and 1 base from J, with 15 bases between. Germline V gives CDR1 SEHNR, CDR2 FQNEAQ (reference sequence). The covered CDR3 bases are TGTGCCAGCGTCCCCAGGGGCAGTTCTGGAAACACC. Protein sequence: CASVPRGSSGNT. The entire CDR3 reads CASVPRGSSGNTIYF. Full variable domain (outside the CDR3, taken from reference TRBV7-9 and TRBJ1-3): DTGVSQNPRHKITKRGQNVTFRCDPISEHNRLYWYRQTLGQGPEFLTYFQNEAQLEKSRLLSDRFSAERPKGSFSTLEIQRTEQGDSAMYLCASVPRGSSGNTIYFGEGSWLTVV.

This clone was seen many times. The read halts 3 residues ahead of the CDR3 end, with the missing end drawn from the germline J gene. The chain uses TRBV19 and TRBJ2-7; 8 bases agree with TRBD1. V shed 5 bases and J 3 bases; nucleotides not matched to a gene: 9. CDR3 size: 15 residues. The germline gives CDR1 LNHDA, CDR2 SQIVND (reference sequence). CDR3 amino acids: CASSYGQGYNYEQYF. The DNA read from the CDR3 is TGTGCCAGTAGTTACGGACAGGGATACAACTACGAG. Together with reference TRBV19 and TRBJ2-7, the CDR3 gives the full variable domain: DGGITQSPKYLFRKEGQNVTLSCEQNLNHDAMYWYRQDPGQGLRLIYYSQIVNDFQKGDIAEGYSVSREKKESFPLTVTSAQKNPTAFYLCASSYGQGYNYEQYFGPGTRLTVT.

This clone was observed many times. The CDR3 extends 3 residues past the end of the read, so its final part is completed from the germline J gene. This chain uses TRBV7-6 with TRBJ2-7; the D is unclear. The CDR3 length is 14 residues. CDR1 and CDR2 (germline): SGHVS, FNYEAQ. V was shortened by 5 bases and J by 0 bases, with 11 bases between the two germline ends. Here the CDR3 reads CASSSIYSSYEQYF. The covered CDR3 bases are TGTGCCAGCAGCAGCATATACAGCTCCTACGAG.

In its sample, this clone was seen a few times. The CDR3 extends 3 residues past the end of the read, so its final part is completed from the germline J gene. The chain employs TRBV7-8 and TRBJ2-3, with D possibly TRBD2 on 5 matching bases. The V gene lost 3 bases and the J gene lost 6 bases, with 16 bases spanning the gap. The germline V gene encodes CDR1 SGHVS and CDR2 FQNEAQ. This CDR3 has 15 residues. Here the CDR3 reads CASSLSGGPEDTQYF. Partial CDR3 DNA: TGTGCCAGCAGCTTGTCAGGCGGGCCCGAGGATACG.

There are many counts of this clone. CDR3: CASSFGTSGELNTGELFF. The sequenced part of the CDR3 DNA is TGCGCCAGCAGCTTTGGGACTAGCGGGGAGCTTAACACCGGGGAG. The V call is TRBV5-1, the J call TRBJ2-2; TRBD2 matches at 13 bases. Read coverage stops 3 residues before the CDR3 terminus; the germline J gene supplies the remainder. The CDR3 is 18 amino acids. J was trimmed by 2 bases and V by 2 bases; bases with no gene match: 6. Germline values: CDR1 SGHRS, CDR2 YFSETQ.

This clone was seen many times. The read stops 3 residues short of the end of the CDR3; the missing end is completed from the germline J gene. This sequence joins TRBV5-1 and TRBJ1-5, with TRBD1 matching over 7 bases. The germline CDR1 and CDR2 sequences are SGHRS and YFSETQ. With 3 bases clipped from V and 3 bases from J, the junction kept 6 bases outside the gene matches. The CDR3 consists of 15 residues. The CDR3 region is CASSWAGQYNQPQHF. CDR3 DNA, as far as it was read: TGCGCCAGCAGCTGGGCGGGACAGTACAATCAGCCC. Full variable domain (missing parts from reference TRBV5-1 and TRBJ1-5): KAGVTQTPRYLIKTRGQQVTLSCSPISGHRSVSWYQQTPGQGLQFLFEYFSETQRNKGNFPGRFSGRQFSNSRSEMNVSTLELGDSALYLCASSWAGQYNQPQHFGDGTRLSIL.

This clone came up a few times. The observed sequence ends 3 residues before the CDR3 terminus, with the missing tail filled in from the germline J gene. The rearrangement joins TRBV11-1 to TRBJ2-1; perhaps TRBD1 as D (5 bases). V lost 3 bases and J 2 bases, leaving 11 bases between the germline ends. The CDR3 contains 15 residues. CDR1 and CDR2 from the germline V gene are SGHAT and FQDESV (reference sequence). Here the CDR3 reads CASSLTDRPYNEQFF. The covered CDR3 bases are TGTGCCAGCAGCTTGACAGATCGGCCCTACAATGAG.

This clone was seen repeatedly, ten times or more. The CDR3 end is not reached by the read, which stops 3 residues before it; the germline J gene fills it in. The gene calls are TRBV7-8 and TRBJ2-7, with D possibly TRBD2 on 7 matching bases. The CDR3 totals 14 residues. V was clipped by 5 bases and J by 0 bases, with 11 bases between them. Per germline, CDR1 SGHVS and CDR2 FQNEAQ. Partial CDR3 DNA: TGTGCCAGCAGCGAGGGGGGGTCCTCCTACGAG. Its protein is CASSEGGSSYE. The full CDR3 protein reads CASSEGGSSYEQYF. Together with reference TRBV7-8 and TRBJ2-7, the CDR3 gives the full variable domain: GAGVSQSPRYKVAKRGQDVALRCDPISGHVSLFWYQQALGQGPEFLTYFQNEAQLDKSGLPSDRFFAERPEGSVSTLKIQRTQQEDSAVYLCASSEGGSSYEQYFGPGTRLTVT.

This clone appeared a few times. CDR3 residues: CASVAGTSTGELFF. The sequenced CDR3 bases are TGTGCCAGCGTGGCGGGGACTTCCACCGGGGAG. This chain uses TRBV7-6 with TRBJ2-2, with a tentative D call TRBD2 (6 bases). The read falls 3 residues short of the CDR3 end, and the missing part is taken from the germline J gene. The germline V and J ends were trimmed by 8 bases and 4 bases, with 14 bases remaining between them. Germline CDR1 is SGHVS and CDR2 is FNYEAQ. The CDR3 covers 14 residues.

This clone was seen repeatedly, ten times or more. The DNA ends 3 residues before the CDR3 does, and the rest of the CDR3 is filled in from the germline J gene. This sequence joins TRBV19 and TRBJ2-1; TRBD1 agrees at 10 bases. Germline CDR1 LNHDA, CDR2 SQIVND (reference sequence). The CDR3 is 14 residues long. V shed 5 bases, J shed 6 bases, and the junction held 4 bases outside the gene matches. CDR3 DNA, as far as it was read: TGTGCCAGTAGTTTCGGACAGGGGGGCAATGAG. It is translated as CASSFGQGGNE. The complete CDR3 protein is CASSFGQGGNEQFF.

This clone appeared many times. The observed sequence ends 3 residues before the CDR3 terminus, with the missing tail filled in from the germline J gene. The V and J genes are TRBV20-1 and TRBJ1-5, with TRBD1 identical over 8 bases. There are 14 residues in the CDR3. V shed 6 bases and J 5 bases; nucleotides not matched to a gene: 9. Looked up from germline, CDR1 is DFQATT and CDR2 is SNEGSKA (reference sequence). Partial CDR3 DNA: TGCAGTGCGGGTGGCAGGGGGCTTCATCAGCCC. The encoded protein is CSAGGRGLHQP. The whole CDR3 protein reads CSAGGRGLHQPQHF.

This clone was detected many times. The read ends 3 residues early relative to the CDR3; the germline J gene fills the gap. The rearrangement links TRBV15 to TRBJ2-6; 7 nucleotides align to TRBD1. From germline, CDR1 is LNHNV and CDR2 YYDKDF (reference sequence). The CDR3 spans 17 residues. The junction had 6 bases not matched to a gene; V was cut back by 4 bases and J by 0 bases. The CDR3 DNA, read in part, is TGTGCCACCAGCACATTACAGGGGAGCTCTGGGGCCAACGTC. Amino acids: CATSTLQGSSGANV. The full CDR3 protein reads CATSTLQGSSGANVLTF.

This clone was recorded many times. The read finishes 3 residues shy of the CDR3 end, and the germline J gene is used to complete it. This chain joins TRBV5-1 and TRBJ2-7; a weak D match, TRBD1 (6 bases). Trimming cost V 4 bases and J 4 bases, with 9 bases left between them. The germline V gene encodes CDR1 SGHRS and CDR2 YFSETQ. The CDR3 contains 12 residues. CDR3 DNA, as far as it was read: TGCGCCAGCAGCCCGGACAGTTACGAG. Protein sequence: CASSPDSYE. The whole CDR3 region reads CASSPDSYEQYF.